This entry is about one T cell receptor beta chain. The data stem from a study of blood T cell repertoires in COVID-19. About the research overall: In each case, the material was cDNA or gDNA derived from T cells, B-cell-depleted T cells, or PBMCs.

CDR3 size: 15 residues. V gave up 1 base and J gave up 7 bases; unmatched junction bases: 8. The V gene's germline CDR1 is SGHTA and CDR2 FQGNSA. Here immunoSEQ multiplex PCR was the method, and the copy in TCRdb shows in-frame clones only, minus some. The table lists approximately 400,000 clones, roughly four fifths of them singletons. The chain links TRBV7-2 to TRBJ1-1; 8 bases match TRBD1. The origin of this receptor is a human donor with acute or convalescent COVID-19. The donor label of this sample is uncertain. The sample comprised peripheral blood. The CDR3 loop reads CASSLVATGEIEAFF. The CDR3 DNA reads TGTGCCAGCAGCTTAGTTGCGACAGGGGAGATTGAAGCTTTCTTT.